Described below is a single T cell receptor beta chain sequence and its context. This record comes from a study of blood T cell repertoires in COVID-19. Study at large: From the United States, Italy and Spain came samples of acute and convalescent COVID-19. PBMCs, B-cell-depleted T cells, or T cells provided the cDNA or gDNA that made up the material.

Germline V gene sequence: CDR1 MNHEY, CDR2 SVGAGI. V lost 6 bases to trimming and J lost 7 bases; unmatched junction nucleotides: 7. The CDR3 contains 14 residues. As processed by the authors: Reference gene primer amplification gave nucleated cell count estimates. Only in-frame clones appear in the TCRdb table, and some are missing; sequencing was by immunoSEQ multiplex PCR. The DNA was the basis for D and trimming; V, J and clone size are from that table. The sample comprises around 80,000 clones, around 79% of which are singletons, and more than 10% rests with the top ten. This clonotype was obtained from a man at least 80 years old with acute or convalescent COVID-19. The sequenced sample was peripheral blood. V gene TRBV6-5 combines with J gene TRBJ2-1, with 9 bases aligning to TRBD1. The CDR3 loop reads CASSPGTGWNEQFF. CDR3 nucleotide sequence: TGTGCCAGCAGCCCCGGGACAGGGTGGAATGAGCAGTTCTTC.